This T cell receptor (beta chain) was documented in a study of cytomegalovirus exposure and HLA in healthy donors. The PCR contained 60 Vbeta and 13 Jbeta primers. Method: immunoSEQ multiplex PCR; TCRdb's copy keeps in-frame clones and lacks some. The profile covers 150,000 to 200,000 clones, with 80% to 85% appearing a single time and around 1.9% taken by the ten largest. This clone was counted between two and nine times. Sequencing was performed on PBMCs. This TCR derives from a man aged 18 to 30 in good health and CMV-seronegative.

In nucleotides, the CDR3 is TGTGCCAGCAGTTTATCGGGCACAGATACGCAGTATTTT. It yields the protein CASSLSGTDTQYF. This chain connects TRBV28 to TRBJ2-3, with unresolved D. The CDR3 is 13 residues long. V gave up 1 base and J gave up 1 base, with 3 bases separating them. The germline CDR1 and CDR2 sequences are MDHEN and SYDVKM. Together with reference TRBV28 and TRBJ2-3, the CDR3 gives the full variable domain: DVKVTQSSRYLVKRTGEKVFLECVQDMDHENMFWYRQDPGLGLRLIYFSYDVKMKEKGDIPEGYSVSREKKERFSLILESASTNQTSMYLCASSLSGTDTQYFGPGTRLTVL.